The source of this TCR beta chain is a study of cytomegalovirus exposure and HLA in healthy donors. Study-level results: As a later analysis revealed, the rate of TCR association differed by HLA locus, with DRB1 most and HLA-C fewest.

Germline V gives CDR1 SQVTM, CDR2 ANQGSEA. The CDR3 loop spans 13 amino acids. V lost 6 bases, J lost 5 bases, and 6 bases stayed unmatched. The donors were healthy bone marrow donors. A note on this clone: Its antigen is still unknown.

13 Jbeta primers and 60 Vbeta primers were used for the PCR. Generated by immunoSEQ multiplex PCR, the TCRdb table keeps only in-frame clones and is missing some. The sample carries approximately 73,000 clones, 79% recorded once. Specimen: PBMCs. The receptor comes from a woman aged 40 to 55 in good health and CMV-seropositive. This chain links TRBV29-1 with TRBJ1-2; 10 bases fit TRBD1. The CDR3 nucleotides read TGCAGCGTCTGGACAGGGGGGATGTATGGCTACACCTTC. Amino acids: CSVWTGGMYGYTF. The variable domain in full, completed from reference TRBV29-1 and TRBJ1-2, reads SAVISQKPSRDICQRGTSLTIQCQVDSQVTMMFWYRQQPGQSLTLIATANQGSEATYESGFVIDKFPISRPNLTFSTLTVSNMSPEDSSIYLCSVWTGGMYGYTFGSGTRLTVV.